This T cell receptor (beta chain) was recovered during a study of CD8+CD57+ T cells in acquired aplastic anemia. Study summary: Approximately 11 million reads were obtained on average for healthy donor CD4+ cells.

The CDR3 sequence is 15 residues long. The ends lost 4 bases at V and 7 bases at J; junction bases unmatched: 7. Germline CDR1 SEHNR, CDR2 FQNEAQ (reference sequence). The sample holds many counts of this clonotype. Both TCR beta VDJ combination and CDR3 sequence profiling were carried out. Genomic DNA was the template for this profiling. MiXCR was run by TCRdb on the reads, yielding one entry per CDR3 protein. Among approximately 160,000 distinct CDR3 sequences listed, roughly 48% were seen once. The receptor was derived from a human donor in good health. The gene calls are TRBV7-9 and TRBJ1-6; 7 nucleotides match TRBD1. The sample comprised sorted CD4+, CD8+, or CD8+CD57+ T cells (not recorded which) from PBMCs. The CDR3 DNA reads as TGTGCCAGCAGCTCTGCAGGGGGGGGGAATTCACCCCTCCACTTT. The encoded protein is CASSSAGGGNSPLHF.